These 18 T cell receptor beta chains originate from one sample sequenced in a study of blood T cell repertoires in COVID-19. The table came from immunoSEQ multiplex PCR; TCRdb's copy has only in-frame clones and leaves some out. The sample holds a few hundred thousand clones, approximately 81% seen once. The sample comprised peripheral blood. These receptors were collected from a woman between 18 and 29 years old with acute or convalescent COVID-19.

J is TRBJ1-2 and V is TRBV5-4; 9 bases fit TRBD1. Germline-derived CDR1 and CDR2 are SGHNT and YYREEE (reference sequence). CDR3 length: 16 amino acids. Trimming removed 0 bases from V and 1 base from J; junction bases left unmatched: 4. In DNA form, the CDR3 reads TGTGCCAGCAGCTTGGGGTCGGGACAGGGTAACTATGGCTACACCTTC. It yields the protein CASSLGSGQGNYGYTF.

Only a few counts were recorded for this clone. V and J are TRBV11-2 and TRBJ1-2, with D maybe TRBD1 (5 bases). CDR3 length: 14 residues. The ends were cut back, 4 bases at V and 4 bases at J, with 13 bases in the middle. Germline V gene data show CDR1 as SGHAT and CDR2 as FQNNGV. For the CDR3, the DNA is TGTGCCAGCAGCTCAGGGTCGGGCGGCTATGGCTACACCTTC. It specifies CASSSGSGGYGYTF.

The V gene is TRBV6-5, the J gene TRBJ2-2; D might be TRBD2 (6 bases). The length of the CDR3 is 15 residues. V gave up 6 bases and J gave up 1 base, with 12 bases separating them. CDR1 MNHEY and CDR2 SVGAGI come from the germline V gene. The DNA of the CDR3 is TGTGCCAGCAGGACCGGGACTGAGAACACCGGGGAGCTGTTTTTT. Translation gives CASRTGTENTGELFF.

V gene TRBV3-1 (or the pseudogene TRBV3-2) combines with J gene TRBJ2-7, with TRBD2 matching 12 bases. Germline values: CDR1 LGHDT, CDR2 YNNKEL (reference sequence). This CDR3 contains 15 residues. Trimming removed 3 bases from V and 6 bases from J; junction bases left unmatched: 6. The CDR3 DNA follows: TGTGCCAGCAGCCAGCCGACTAGCGGGAGACGCGAGCAGTACTTC. Its protein product is CASSQPTSGRREQYF.

This chain's CDR3 is CASSLQGAPGYTF. The DNA of the CDR3 is TGTGCCAGCAGCCTACAGGGGGCGCCAGGCTACACCTTC. The chain couples TRBV5-5 to TRBJ1-2; 9 bases align to TRBD1. The V segment lost 4 bases and the J segment 8 bases; nucleotides outside the gene matches: 6. Germline CDR1 SGHKS, CDR2 YYEKEE (reference sequence). CDR3 length: 13 residues.

The chain uses TRBV7-9 and TRBJ2-7, with D perhaps TRBD1 (6 bases). The CDR3 contains 14 residues. The V end lost 1 base, the J end lost 0 bases, and 7 bases lay between the germline ends. Germline assignment: CDR1 SEHNR and CDR2 FQNEAQ (reference sequence). In DNA, the CDR3 is TGTGCCAGCAGCTTAGGGACAGACTCCTACGAGCAGTACTTC. Translated, it gives CASSLGTDSYEQYF.

This clone occurred once. This chain connects TRBV5-1 to TRBJ2-7; 8 positions match TRBD1. Unmatched junction bases numbered 6, after V lost 4 bases and J lost 0 bases. There are 15 residues in the CDR3. The V gene's germline CDR1 is SGHRS and CDR2 YFSETQ. CDR3 nucleotide sequence: TGCGCCAGCAGCCTTGACAGGGGAACCTCCTACGAGCAGTACTTC. Its translation is CASSLDRGTSYEQYF.

The chain employs TRBV6-5 and TRBJ2-1, with 7 bases aligning to TRBD2. This CDR3 has 15 amino acids. Germline V gene sequence: CDR1 MNHEY, CDR2 SVGAGI. The ends lost 0 bases at V and 5 bases at J; junction bases unmatched: 4. CDR3 nucleotides: TGTGCCAGCAGTTACTCGGGAGGGAGTCACAATGAGCAGTTCTTC. Amino acid sequence: CASSYSGGSHNEQFF.

The chain combines TRBV3-1 (or the pseudogene TRBV3-2) with TRBJ2-7; 9 bases agree with TRBD2. Germline CDR1 is LGHDT and CDR2 is YNNKEL (reference sequence). V gave up 0 bases and J gave up 6 bases; unmatched junction bases: 9. The CDR3 length is 16 residues. This CDR3 is CASSQDYASGTGEQYF. In DNA form, the CDR3 reads TGTGCCAGCAGCCAAGATTACGCTAGCGGGACTGGCGAGCAGTACTTC.

The chain couples TRBV7-2 to TRBJ1-6; TRBD1 agrees at 7 bases. Unmatched junction bases numbered 6, after V lost 3 bases and J lost 7 bases. The CDR3 loop spans 15 amino acids. Germline CDR1 SGHTA, CDR2 FQGNSA. The CDR3 coding sequence is TGTGCCAGCAGCTTTGGGGACAGAGCAAATTCACCCCTCCACTTT. This sequence encodes CASSFGDRANSPLHF.

CDR3 in DNA: TGCGCCAGCGTAGGAGAGGCAGATACGCAGTATTTT. Translation: CASVGEADTQYF. The chain joins TRBV10-2 to TRBJ2-3; no clear D. CDR3 length: 12 amino acids. The V and J ends lost 8 bases and 4 bases respectively, with 10 bases between them. The germline gives CDR1 WSHSY, CDR2 SAAADI.

V is TRBV28 and J is TRBJ1-6; no definite D call. The V and J ends lost 5 bases and 5 bases respectively, with 7 bases between them. Germline CDR1 reads MDHEN; CDR2 reads SYDVKM. The CDR3 consists of 13 residues. The CDR3 DNA is TGTGCCAGCAGTAAGCCTCATAATTCACCCCTCCACTTT. Amino acids: CASSKPHNSPLHF.

V usage is TRBV12-3 or TRBV12-4 and J usage is TRBJ1-2; a possible D gene is TRBD1 (6 bases). This CDR3 contains 13 residues. Trimming shortened V by 10 bases and J by 7 bases, and 19 bases separated the two germline ends. CDR3 in amino acids: CATREDSWGGYTF. CDR3 coding DNA: TGTGCCACAAGAGAGGACAGCTGGGGTGGCTACACCTTC.

This clone was observed a handful of times. The sample carries other DNA sequences with the same CDR3. The chain combines TRBV6-6 with TRBJ1-4, with 10 nucleotides matching TRBD1. This CDR3 is 17 amino acids long. Germline CDR1 and CDR2: MNHNY and SVGAGI (reference sequence). After removal of 5 bases from V and 0 bases from J, the junction contained 6 bases not matched to a gene. The CDR3 sequence is CASSPGTGVATNEKLFF. In DNA form, the CDR3 reads TGTGCCAGCAGTCCCGGGACAGGGGTTGCAACTAATGAAAAACTGTTTTTT.

In its sample, this clone was seen once. V usage is TRBV28 and J usage is TRBJ1-1, with a weak D call TRBD1 (5 bases). The CDR3 totals 13 residues. Germline V gives CDR1 MDHEN, CDR2 SYDVKM. Trimming cost V 5 bases and J 5 bases, with 12 bases left between them. The CDR3 DNA sequence: TGTGCCAGCAGTACCCCCGGGGGTACTGAAGCTTTCTTT. Translated, it gives CASSTPGGTEAFF.

This clone was found once. The chain joins TRBV12-5 to TRBJ1-5; tentatively, D is TRBD1 (5 bases). Germline CDR1 and CDR2: LGHNT and FRNRAP. This CDR3 has 15 residues. V was trimmed by 3 bases and J by 4 bases, leaving 13 bases between them. CDR3 bases: TGTGCTAGTGGTTTAGCGGGGGTAAGAAATCAGCCCCAGCATTTT. This encodes CASGLAGVRNQPQHF.

The rearrangement links TRBV5-4 to TRBJ2-5; TRBD2 aligns across 11 bases. The CDR3 spans 15 residues. The germline gives CDR1 SGHNT, CDR2 YYREEE (reference sequence). J was trimmed by 5 bases and V by 4 bases; bases with no gene match: 7. DNA for the CDR3: TGTGCCAGCAGCGGGGGACTAGCGGTCCGTGAGACCCAGTACTTC. This translates into CASSGGLAVRETQYF.

This clone was recorded a few times. This chain connects TRBV10-3 to TRBJ1-2, with TRBD1 identical over 7 bases. The CDR3 has 12 amino acids. Germline V lookup: CDR1 ENHRY, CDR2 SYGVKD. The V and J ends lost 7 bases and 3 bases, in that order; junction bases with no gene match: 2. The CDR3 sequence: CAIKGQDYGYTF. The CDR3 DNA is TGTGCCATCAAAGGACAGGACTATGGCTACACCTTC.